The present T cell receptor (beta chain) was sequenced within a study of blood T cell repertoires in COVID-19. Whole-study context: In each case, the material was cDNA or gDNA derived from T cells, B-cell-depleted T cells, or PBMCs.

Original analysis: Counts of nucleated cells, estimated from reference gene primer amplification, were obtained. Some clones are missing from TCRdb's copy, which holds only in-frame ones; the method was immunoSEQ multiplex PCR. V and J calls and clone size come straight from that table; D and trimming were deduced from the DNA. The sample holds 150,000 to 200,000 clones, 87% seen once. Looked up from germline, CDR1 is MNHEY and CDR2 is SMNVEV (reference sequence). The CDR3 loop spans 19 amino acids. Germline trimming cut 5 bases from V and 2 bases from J; bases unmatched to any gene: 15. The origin of this receptor is a woman in her 70s with COVID-19, enrolled during active disease. V usage is TRBV27 and J usage is TRBJ1-5; 10 bases agree with TRBD1. The specimen was peripheral blood. The chain's CDR3 is CASSERPPGQGLGNQPQHF. As DNA, the CDR3 is TGTGCCAGCAGTGAACGGCCCCCGGGACAGGGGCTTGGCAATCAGCCCCAGCATTTT.